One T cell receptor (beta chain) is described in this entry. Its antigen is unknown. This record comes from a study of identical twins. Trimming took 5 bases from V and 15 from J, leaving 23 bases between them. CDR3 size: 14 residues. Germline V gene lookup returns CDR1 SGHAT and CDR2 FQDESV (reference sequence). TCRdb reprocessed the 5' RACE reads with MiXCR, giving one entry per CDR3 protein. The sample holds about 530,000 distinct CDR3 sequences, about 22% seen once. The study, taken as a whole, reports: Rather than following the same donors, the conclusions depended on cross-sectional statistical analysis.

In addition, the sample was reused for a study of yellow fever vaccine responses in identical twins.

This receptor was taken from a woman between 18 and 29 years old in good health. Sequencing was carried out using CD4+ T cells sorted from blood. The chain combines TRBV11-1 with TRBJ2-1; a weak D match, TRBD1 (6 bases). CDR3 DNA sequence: TGTGCCAGCAGCCCATCGGCCTGGACAGTAGGTCTGTTCTTC. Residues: CASSPSAWTVGLFF.